These 29 T cell receptor beta chains were sequenced from one sample in a study of shared clonotypes between healthy human individuals. Some clones are missing from TCRdb's copy, which holds only in-frame ones; the method was immunoSEQ multiplex PCR. The table has over a million clones, 96% seen once. Sequenced: naive CD4+ T cells sorted from blood. As for subset: CD45RA+ positively selected. These receptors came from a young man in good health.

The rearrangement uses TRBV19 and TRBJ2-1; D remains ambiguous. Germline CDR1 and CDR2: LNHDA and SQIVND (reference sequence). V was cut by 5 bases and J by 8 bases, with 13 bases left in between. The CDR3 has 13 amino acids. The CDR3 sequence: CASSSASGDEQFF. CDR3 bases: TGTGCCAGTAGTTCCGCATCCGGCGATGAGCAGTTCTTC.

Worth noting for this clone: The same CDR3 arises from other DNA sequences in this sample as well. This chain uses TRBV2 with TRBJ1-1; D may be TRBD1 (5 bases). The CDR3 is 14 residues long. The V gene's germline CDR1 is SNHLY and CDR2 FYNNEI. V lost 2 bases, J lost 1 base, and 8 bases lay in between. For the CDR3, the DNA is TGTGCCAGCAGTGAACAGGGCGGGAACACTGAAGCTTTCTTT. It specifies CASSEQGGNTEAFF.

V is TRBV4-2 and J is TRBJ1-5; weak D call: TRBD1 (6 bases). Trimming removed 0 bases from V and 4 bases from J, with 10 bases in between. The germline V gene has CDR1 LGHNA and CDR2 YNFKEQ. The CDR3 sequence is 15 residues long. The DNA for the CDR3 is TGTGCCAGCAGCCAAGACACAGGGTTGAATCAGCCCCAGCATTTT. It is translated as CASSQDTGLNQPQHF.

CDR3 amino acids: CSVEILPTGRGNTIYF. In DNA form, the CDR3 reads TGCAGCGTTGAAATACTTCCGACAGGGAGGGGAAACACCATATATTTT. The rearrangement joins TRBV29-1 to TRBJ1-3, with TRBD1 matching 7 bases. Unmatched junction bases numbered 11, after V lost 2 bases and J lost 4 bases. The germline V gene encodes CDR1 SQVTM and CDR2 ANQGSEA. CDR3 length: 16 amino acids.

The chain is built from TRBV15 and TRBJ1-4, with TRBD1 as a possible D gene (6 bases). Germline V gene data show CDR1 as LNHNV and CDR2 as YYDKDF (reference sequence). V lost 0 bases to trimming and J lost 4 bases, with 9 bases between them. CDR3 length: 15 residues. The CDR3 region has the DNA TGTGCCACCAGCAGAGAACAGGGAAATAATGAAAAACTGTTTTTT. As protein: CATSREQGNNEKLFF.

The rearrangement joins TRBV30 to TRBJ2-2; D remains unclear. The CDR3 is made up of 12 amino acids. Trimming removed 1 base at V and 6 bases at J, with 6 bases between. Germline values: CDR1 GTSNPN, CDR2 SVGIG (reference sequence). The DNA for the CDR3 is TGTGCCTGGAGTGCCCATTCCGGGGAGCTGTTTTTT. Its protein product is CAWSAHSGELFF.

This sequence joins TRBV28 and TRBJ2-7; D perhaps matches TRBD2 (5 bases). This CDR3 has 16 residues. V lost 6 bases, J lost 0 bases, and 18 bases lay in between. Germline assignment: CDR1 MDHEN and CDR2 SYDVKM. The CDR3 nucleotides read TGTGCCAGCAGCCCAGCGGACTCGACGGGCTCCTACGAGCAGTACTTC. Amino acids: CASSPADSTGSYEQYF.

The chain combines TRBV28 with TRBJ2-7; weak D call: TRBD1 (6 bases). This CDR3 has 12 amino acids. Trimming took 6 bases from V and 6 from J, leaving 12 bases between them. Germline V gene sequence: CDR1 MDHEN, CDR2 SYDVKM. For the CDR3, the DNA is TGTGCCAGCAGGAACAGGGTAGTCGAGCAGTACTTC. Its translation is CASRNRVVEQYF. Variable domain in full (rest from reference TRBV28 and TRBJ2-7): DVKVTQSSRYLVKRTGEKVFLECVQDMDHENMFWYRQDPGLGLRLIYFSYDVKMKEKGDIPEGYSVSREKKERFSLILESASTNQTSMYLCASRNRVVEQYFGPGTRLTVT.

The chain employs TRBV10-3 and TRBJ2-3, with D possibly being TRBD2 (6 bases). This CDR3 has 15 amino acids. V was shortened by 3 bases and J by 2 bases, with 12 bases between the two germline ends. The germline V gene encodes CDR1 ENHRY and CDR2 SYGVKD. The CDR3 protein is CAISDSSANTDTQYF. In DNA, the CDR3 is TGTGCCATCAGTGACTCTAGCGCCAACACAGATACGCAGTATTTT.

The chain has TRBV5-4 and TRBJ2-2, with 11 bases lining up with TRBD2. The V and J ends lost 4 bases and 6 bases, in that order; junction bases with no gene match: 5. Germline loops: CDR1 SGHNT, CDR2 YYREEE (reference sequence). This CDR3 spans 15 amino acids. The CDR3 here is CASSRLAGWAGELFF. The CDR3 DNA follows: TGTGCCAGCAGCAGACTAGCGGGATGGGCCGGGGAGCTGTTTTTT.

V is TRBV6-5 and J is TRBJ1-4; no clear D gene. Germline V gene data show CDR1 as MNHEY and CDR2 as SVGAGI. This CDR3 region has 15 residues. The ends were cut back, 2 bases at V and 0 bases at J, with 7 bases in the middle. CDR3 in DNA: TGTGCCAGCAGTTACAACGCAGCAACTAATGAAAAACTGTTTTTT. This gives the protein CASSYNAATNEKLFF.

This sequence joins TRBV18 and TRBJ1-1; no firm D call. CDR1 is KGHSH, CDR2 LQKENI, per germline. Trimming removed 1 base from V and 1 base from J, with 10 bases in between. This CDR3 spans 15 amino acids. The CDR3 nucleotides are TGTGCCAGCTCACCACTCCCGAACCCGAACACTGAAGCTTTCTTT. Its protein product is CASSPLPNPNTEAFF. Full variable domain (outside the CDR3, taken from reference TRBV18 and TRBJ1-1): NAGVMQNPRHLVRRRGQEARLRCSPMKGHSHVYWYRQLPEEGLKFMVYLQKENIIDESGMPKERFSAEFPKEGPSILRIQQVVRGDSAAYFCASSPLPNPNTEAFFGQGTRLTVV.

The chain joins TRBV14 to TRBJ1-2; D is ambiguous. Looked up from germline, CDR1 is SGHDN and CDR2 is FVKESK. V was shortened by 5 bases and J by 4 bases, with 17 bases between the two germline ends. This CDR3 is built from 15 residues. CDR3 coding DNA: TGTGCCAGCAGCTCGGGCAGCATTACCCTCTATGGCTACACCTTC. Translated: CASSSGSITLYGYTF.

The table lists this clone with a count of one. The V and J genes are TRBV5-1 and TRBJ2-3; D may be TRBD2 (5 bases). Germline CDR1 SGHRS, CDR2 YFSETQ. The CDR3 spans 12 residues. The ends were cut back, 3 bases at V and 5 bases at J, with 7 bases in the middle. DNA for the CDR3: TGCGCCAGCAGCTCGGCGGGAGATACGCAGTATTTT. This codes for CASSSAGDTQYF.

The rearrangement links TRBV6-6 to TRBJ2-6, with D perhaps TRBD2 (5 bases). Germline CDR1 MNHNY, CDR2 SVGAGI (reference sequence). Trimming stripped 6 bases from V and 0 bases from J, with 9 bases between. This CDR3 has 15 amino acids. CDR3 sequence: CASRKLGSGANVLTF. In nucleotides, the CDR3 is TGTGCCAGCAGGAAACTAGGCTCTGGGGCCAACGTCCTGACTTTC.

The chain employs TRBV27 and TRBJ1-5; D may be TRBD1 (5 bases). V lost 0 bases and J lost 4, with 16 bases in between. Germline V gene lookup returns CDR1 MNHEY and CDR2 SMNVEV (reference sequence). The length of the CDR3 is 17 residues. The CDR3 region has the DNA TGTGCCAGCAGTTTATCTCCTCTCCAGGGCCGGAATCAGCCCCAGCATTTT. Its protein is CASSLSPLQGRNQPQHF.

This clone was seen a handful of times. The rearrangement uses TRBV5-1 and TRBJ2-2; 7 bases agree with TRBD1. V shed 4 bases, J shed 4 bases, and the junction held 7 bases outside the gene matches. The CDR3 is 15 residues long. CDR1 SGHRS and CDR2 YFSETQ come from the germline V gene. The CDR3 coding sequence is TGCGCCAGCAGCACAAGGGGGCATGGCACCGGGGAGCTGTTTTTT. This translates into CASSTRGHGTGELFF.

This sequence joins TRBV5-4 and TRBJ2-7, with 8 bases that match TRBD2. Germline V lookup: CDR1 SGHNT, CDR2 YYREEE (reference sequence). The CDR3 sequence is 16 residues long. After removal of 2 bases from V and 3 bases from J, the junction contained 10 bases not matched to a gene. This CDR3 reads CASSLAGEGNRYEQYF. DNA for the CDR3: TGTGCCAGCAGCTTAGCGGGAGAGGGAAATCGCTACGAGCAGTACTTC.

The chain carries TRBV7-8 and TRBJ1-1; D perhaps matches TRBD1 (6 bases). Germline CDR1 and CDR2: SGHVS and FQNEAQ. This CDR3 is 15 amino acids long. Trimming took off 3 bases at V and 5 bases at J, with 16 bases between the two ends. CDR3 in DNA: TGTGCCAGCAGCTTCGCCACTGCAGGGGTTACTGAAGCTTTCTTT. Its translation: CASSFATAGVTEAFF.

V and J are TRBV6-5 and TRBJ1-3, with D hard to call. Germline V gene sequence: CDR1 MNHEY, CDR2 SVGAGI. This CDR3 contains 13 residues. V lost 9 bases to trimming and J lost 4 bases, with 13 bases between them. The CDR3 sequence: CASQSFPGNTIYF. The DNA for the CDR3 is TGTGCCAGTCAGTCCTTCCCCGGAAACACCATATATTTT.

The chain is built from TRBV12-5 and TRBJ2-6; 8 nucleotides line up with TRBD1. Germline V lookup: CDR1 LGHNT, CDR2 FRNRAP. The V and J ends lost 5 bases and 13 bases, in that order; junction bases with no gene match: 13. The CDR3 sequence is 15 residues long. The CDR3 DNA reads TGTGCTAGTGGTCAAGACAGGGGCGATTCACCGGTCCTGACTTTC. Residues: CASGQDRGDSPVLTF. Combining the CDR3 with reference TRBV12-5 and TRBJ2-6 gives the whole variable domain DARVTQTPRHKVTEMGQEVTMRCQPILGHNTVFWYRQTMMQGLELLAYFRNRAPLDDSGMPKDRFSAEMPDATLATLKIQPSEPRDSAVYFCASGQDRGDSPVLTFGAGSRLTVL.

The chain joins TRBV28 to TRBJ1-1; D might be TRBD1 (6 bases). The V gene's germline CDR1 is MDHEN and CDR2 SYDVKM. With 4 bases removed from V and 6 bases from J, the gap between germline ends came to 15 bases. CDR3 length: 14 residues. CDR3 protein: CASSYSLRGSEAFF. As DNA, the CDR3 is TGTGCCAGCAGTTACTCCCTTAGGGGGTCTGAAGCTTTCTTT.

V is TRBV13 and J is TRBJ2-1, with TRBD2 matching over 13 bases. The V and J ends lost 3 bases and 3 bases, in that order; junction bases with no gene match: 8. The CDR3 is made up of 18 amino acids. Germline V CDR1 and CDR2: PRHDT, FYEKMQ (reference sequence). The CDR3 protein is CASSFRTSGSNNYNEQFF. In DNA, the CDR3 is TGTGCCAGCAGCTTTAGGACTAGCGGGAGCAATAACTACAATGAGCAGTTCTTC.

The chain employs TRBV7-6 and TRBJ2-3, with D perhaps matching TRBD2 (5 bases). Looked up from germline, CDR1 is SGHVS and CDR2 is FNYEAQ. This CDR3 is built from 15 residues. V was clipped by 0 bases and J by 3 bases, with 10 bases between them. The CDR3 is CASSLAFGITDTQYF. CDR3 nucleotides: TGTGCCAGCAGCTTAGCGTTCGGGATTACAGATACGCAGTATTTT.

The chain has TRBV7-7 and TRBJ2-5; maybe TRBD1 (6 bases). V was pared by 1 base and J by 5 bases, with 14 bases between. The CDR3 covers 15 residues. Germline CDR1 is SSHAT and CDR2 is FNYEAQ (reference sequence). CDR3 loop: CASSLEYRAGETQYF. CDR3 bases: TGTGCCAGCAGCTTAGAGTACAGGGCTGGGGAGACCCAGTACTTC.

This rearrangement joins TRBV7-9 to TRBJ1-4; no definite D call. The CDR3 covers 14 residues. Per the germline V gene, CDR1 is SEHNR and CDR2 is FQNEAQ (reference sequence). Deletions cut 5 bases from V and 4 bases from J, with 11 bases between. DNA for the CDR3: TGTGCCAGCAGCCCTTCAGGACTTAATGAAAAACTGTTTTTT. It is translated as CASSPSGLNEKLFF.

In the case of this clone: The identical CDR3 is also encoded by other nucleotide sequences in the sample. V is TRBV5-1 and J is TRBJ2-5, with 7 bases that match TRBD1. The CDR3 runs 15 residues. Germline V gene sequence: CDR1 SGHRS, CDR2 YFSETQ. J gave up 2 bases and V 2 bases, and 6 bases lay outside the gene matches. The chain's CDR3 is CASSLGTALQETQYF. DNA for the CDR3: TGCGCCAGCAGCTTAGGGACAGCTCTTCAAGAGACCCAGTACTTC.

For this clone: Compared with germline, one end of the junction differs, possibly owing to a read error. The V gene is TRBV28, the J gene TRBJ2-3; D call uncertain. The germline gives CDR1 MDHEN, CDR2 SYDVKM. This CDR3 is 16 amino acids long. CDR3 bases: TGCACGACCACCGCGGTCTTCGGCGGTCGGACAGATACGCAGTATTTT. Translating it yields CTTTAVFGGRTDTQYF.

Written as DNA, the CDR3 is TGTGCCAGCAGTCTTTCCGGGATTCAGCCCCAGCATTTT. Amino acids: CASSLSGIQPQHF. This chain links TRBV6-5 with TRBJ1-5; no clear D gene. Germline V gene lookup returns CDR1 MNHEY and CDR2 SVGAGI. CDR3 length equals 13 residues. The germline V and J ends were trimmed by 5 bases and 6 bases, with 11 bases remaining between them.